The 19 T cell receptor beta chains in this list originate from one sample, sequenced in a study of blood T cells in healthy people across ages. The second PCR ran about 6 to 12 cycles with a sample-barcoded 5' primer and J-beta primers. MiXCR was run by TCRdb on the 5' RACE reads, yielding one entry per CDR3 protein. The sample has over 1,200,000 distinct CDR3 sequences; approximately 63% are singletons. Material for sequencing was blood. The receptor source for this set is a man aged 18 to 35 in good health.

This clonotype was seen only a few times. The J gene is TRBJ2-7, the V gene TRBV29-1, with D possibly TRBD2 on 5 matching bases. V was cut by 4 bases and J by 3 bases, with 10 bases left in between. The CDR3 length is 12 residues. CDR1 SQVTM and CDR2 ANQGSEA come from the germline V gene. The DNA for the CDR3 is TGCAGCGTTGGGAGAGGGCTCTACGAGCAGTACTTC. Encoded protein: CSVGRGLYEQYF.

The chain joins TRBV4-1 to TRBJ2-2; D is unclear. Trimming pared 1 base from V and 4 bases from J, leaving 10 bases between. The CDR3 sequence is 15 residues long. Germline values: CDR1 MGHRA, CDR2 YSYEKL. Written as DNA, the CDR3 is TGCGCCAGCAGCCAAGTTCAAGAATTCACCGGGGAGCTGTTTTTT. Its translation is CASSQVQEFTGELFF.

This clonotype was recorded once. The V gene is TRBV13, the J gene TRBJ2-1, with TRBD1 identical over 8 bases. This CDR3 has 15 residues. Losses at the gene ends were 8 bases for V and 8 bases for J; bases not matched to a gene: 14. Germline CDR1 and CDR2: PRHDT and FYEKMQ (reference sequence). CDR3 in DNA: TGTGCCAGCTTAAAACGGACAGGGTTAATCGATGAGCAGTTCTTC. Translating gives CASLKRTGLIDEQFF.

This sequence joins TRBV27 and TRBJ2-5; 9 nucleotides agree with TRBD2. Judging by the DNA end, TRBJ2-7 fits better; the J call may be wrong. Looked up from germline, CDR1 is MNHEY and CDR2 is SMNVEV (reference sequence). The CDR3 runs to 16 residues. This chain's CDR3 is CASSKKAGLARYEQYF. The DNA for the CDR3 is TGTGCCAGCAGCAAAAAGGCCGGACTAGCGAGGTACGAGCAGTACTTC.

The CDR3 region is CASSATGHYSYEQYF. CDR3 DNA sequence: TGTGCCAGCAGCGCGACTGGACACTACTCCTACGAGCAGTACTTC. The chain employs TRBV7-2 and TRBJ2-4, with a weak D call TRBD1 (5 bases). The assigned J gene may be wrong: the sequence end matches TRBJ2-7 better. The CDR3 contains 15 residues. From germline, CDR1 is SGHTA and CDR2 FQGNSA.

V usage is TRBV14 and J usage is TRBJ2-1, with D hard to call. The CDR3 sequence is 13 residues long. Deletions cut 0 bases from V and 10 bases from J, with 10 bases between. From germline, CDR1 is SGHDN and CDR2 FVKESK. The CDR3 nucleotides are TGTGCCAGCAGCCAAGATTGGGCAAGGGAGCAGTTCTTC. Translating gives CASSQDWAREQFF.

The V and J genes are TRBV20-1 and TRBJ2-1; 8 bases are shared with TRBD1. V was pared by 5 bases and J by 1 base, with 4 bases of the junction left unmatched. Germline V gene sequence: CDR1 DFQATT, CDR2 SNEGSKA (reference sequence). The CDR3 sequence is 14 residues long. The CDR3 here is CSAGRGLSYNEQFF. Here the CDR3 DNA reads TGCAGTGCTGGCAGGGGGCTGTCCTACAATGAGCAGTTCTTC.

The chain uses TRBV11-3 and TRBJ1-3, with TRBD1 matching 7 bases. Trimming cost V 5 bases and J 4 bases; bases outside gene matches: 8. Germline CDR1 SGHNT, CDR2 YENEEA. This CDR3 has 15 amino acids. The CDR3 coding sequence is TGTGCCAGCAGCGGGCGGACAGGCCCCGGAAACACCATATATTTT. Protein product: CASSGRTGPGNTIYF.

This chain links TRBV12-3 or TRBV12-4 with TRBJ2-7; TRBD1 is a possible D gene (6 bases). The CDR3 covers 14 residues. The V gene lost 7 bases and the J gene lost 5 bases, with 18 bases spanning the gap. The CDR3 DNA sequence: TGTGCCAGCACGATCGGACACGAGGGGGACGAGCAGTACTTC. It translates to CASTIGHEGDEQYF.

The CDR3 loop reads CASGTGGAGNQPQHF. The CDR3 DNA reads as TGTGCCAGCGGGACAGGGGGCGCGGGCAATCAGCCCCAGCATTTT. The rearrangement links TRBV2 to TRBJ1-5; 12 bases fit TRBD1. Germline V lookup: CDR1 SNHLY, CDR2 FYNNEI. CDR3 length: 15 amino acids. Trimming cost V 8 bases and J 2 bases; bases outside gene matches: 4.

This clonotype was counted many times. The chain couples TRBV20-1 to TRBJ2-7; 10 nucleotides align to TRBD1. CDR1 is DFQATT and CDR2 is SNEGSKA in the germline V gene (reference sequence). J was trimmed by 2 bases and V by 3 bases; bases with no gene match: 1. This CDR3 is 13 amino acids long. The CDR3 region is CSARGQGTYEQYF. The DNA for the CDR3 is TGCAGTGCTAGGGGACAGGGGACCTACGAGCAGTACTTC.

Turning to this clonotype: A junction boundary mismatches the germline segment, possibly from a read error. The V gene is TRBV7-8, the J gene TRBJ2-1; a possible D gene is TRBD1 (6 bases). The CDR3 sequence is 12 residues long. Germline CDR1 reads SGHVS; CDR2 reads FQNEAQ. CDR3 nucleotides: TGTGCCAGCAGCTTAGGGGACAATGAGCAGTTATTC. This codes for CASSLGDNEQLF. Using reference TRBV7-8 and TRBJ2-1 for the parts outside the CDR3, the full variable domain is GAGVSQSPRYKVAKRGQDVALRCDPISGHVSLFWYQQALGQGPEFLTYFQNEAQLDKSGLPSDRFFAERPEGSVSTLKIQRTQQEDSAVYLCASSLGDNEQLFGPGTRLTVL.

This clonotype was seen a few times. The CDR3 is CSAHKPGQAYEQYF. In DNA form, the CDR3 reads TGCAGTGCTCACAAACCGGGACAGGCCTACGAGCAGTACTTC. The chain joins TRBV20-1 to TRBJ2-7; 8 bases align to TRBD1. CDR1 is DFQATT, CDR2 SNEGSKA, per germline (reference sequence). V dropped 5 bases and J dropped 2; count of bases not matched to a gene: 8. CDR3 length: 14 amino acids.

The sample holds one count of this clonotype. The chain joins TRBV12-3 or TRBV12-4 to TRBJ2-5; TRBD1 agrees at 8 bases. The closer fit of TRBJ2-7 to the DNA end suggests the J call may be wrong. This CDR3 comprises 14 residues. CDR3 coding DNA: TGTGCCAGCAGTTCGGGACAGGCCTTCTACGAGCAGTACTTC. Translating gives CASSSGQAFYEQYF.

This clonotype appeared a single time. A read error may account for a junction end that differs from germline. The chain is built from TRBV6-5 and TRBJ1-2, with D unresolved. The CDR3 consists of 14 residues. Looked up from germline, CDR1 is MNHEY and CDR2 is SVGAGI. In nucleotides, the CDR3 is TGTGCCGGCAGGTCACATCGGTCTAACTATGGCTACACCTTC. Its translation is CAGRSHRSNYGYTF.

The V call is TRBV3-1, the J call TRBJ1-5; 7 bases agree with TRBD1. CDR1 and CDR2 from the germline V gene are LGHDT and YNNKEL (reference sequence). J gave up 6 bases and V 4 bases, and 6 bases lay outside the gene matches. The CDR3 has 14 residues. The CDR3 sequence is CASSPGQISQPQHF. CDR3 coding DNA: TGTGCCAGCAGCCCGGGACAGATTAGTCAGCCCCAGCATTTT.

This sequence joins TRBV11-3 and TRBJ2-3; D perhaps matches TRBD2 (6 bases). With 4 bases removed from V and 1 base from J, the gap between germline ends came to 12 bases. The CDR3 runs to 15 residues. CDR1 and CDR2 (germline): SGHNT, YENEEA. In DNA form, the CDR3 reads TGTGCCAGCAGCTCGCGGGACGGCCGCACAGATACGCAGTATTTT. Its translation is CASSSRDGRTDTQYF.

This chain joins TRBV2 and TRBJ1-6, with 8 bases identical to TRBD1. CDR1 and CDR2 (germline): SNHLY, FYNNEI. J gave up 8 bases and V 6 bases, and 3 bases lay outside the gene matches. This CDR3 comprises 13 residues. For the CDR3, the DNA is TGTGCCAGCAGGGACAGGGATTATTCACCCCTCCACTTT. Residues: CASRDRDYSPLHF.

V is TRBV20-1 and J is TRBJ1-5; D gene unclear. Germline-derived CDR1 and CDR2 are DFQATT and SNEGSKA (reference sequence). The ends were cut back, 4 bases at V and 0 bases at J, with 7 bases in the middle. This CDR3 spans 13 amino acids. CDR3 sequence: CSANDYSNQPQHF. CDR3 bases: TGCAGTGCTAATGATTATAGCAATCAGCCCCAGCATTTT.